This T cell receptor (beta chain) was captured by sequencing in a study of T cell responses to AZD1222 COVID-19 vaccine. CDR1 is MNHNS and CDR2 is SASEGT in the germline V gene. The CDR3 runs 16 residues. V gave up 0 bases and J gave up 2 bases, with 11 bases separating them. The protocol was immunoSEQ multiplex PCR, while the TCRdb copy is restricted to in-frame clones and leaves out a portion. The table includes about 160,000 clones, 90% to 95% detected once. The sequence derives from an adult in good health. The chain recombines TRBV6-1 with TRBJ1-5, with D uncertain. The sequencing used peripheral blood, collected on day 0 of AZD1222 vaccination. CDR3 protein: CASSEAGWRGNQPQHF. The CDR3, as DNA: TGTGCCAGCAGTGAAGCGGGATGGCGGGGCAATCAGCCCCAGCATTTT.